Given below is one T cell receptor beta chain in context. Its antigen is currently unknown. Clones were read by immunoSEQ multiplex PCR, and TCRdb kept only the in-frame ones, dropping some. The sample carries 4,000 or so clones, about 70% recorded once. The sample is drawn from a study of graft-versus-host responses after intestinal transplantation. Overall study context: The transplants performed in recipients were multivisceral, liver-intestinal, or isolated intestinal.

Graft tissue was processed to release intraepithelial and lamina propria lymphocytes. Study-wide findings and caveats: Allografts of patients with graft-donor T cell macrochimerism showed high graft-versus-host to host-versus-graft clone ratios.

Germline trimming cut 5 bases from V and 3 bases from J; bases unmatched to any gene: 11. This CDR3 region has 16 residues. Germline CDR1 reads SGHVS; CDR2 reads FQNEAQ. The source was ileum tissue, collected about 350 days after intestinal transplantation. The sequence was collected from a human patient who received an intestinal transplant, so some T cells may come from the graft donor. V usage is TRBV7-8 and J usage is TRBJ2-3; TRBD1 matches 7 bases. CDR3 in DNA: TGTGCCAGCAGCCAAATGACAGGGAAGGTAACAGATACGCAGTATTTT. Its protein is CASSQMTGKVTDTQYF.